The source of this T cell receptor beta chain is a study of blood T cell repertoires in COVID-19. Some clones are missing from TCRdb's copy, which holds only in-frame ones; the method was immunoSEQ multiplex PCR. The table records under 300,000 clones, 84% of them present only once. CDR1 is MNHEY, CDR2 SMNVEV, per germline (reference sequence). The CDR3 has 17 residues. Trimming removed 6 bases from V and 5 bases from J; junction bases left unmatched: 9. The genes are TRBV27 and TRBJ2-5; 16 nucleotides agree with TRBD2. This receptor was identified in a woman aged 40 to 50 who had recovered from COVID-19. The sample taken for sequencing was peripheral blood. The CDR3 nucleotides read TGTGCCAGCAGGGATCCGGGACTAGCGGGGGGGCTCGAGACCCAGTACTTC. Protein product: CASRDPGLAGGLETQYF.